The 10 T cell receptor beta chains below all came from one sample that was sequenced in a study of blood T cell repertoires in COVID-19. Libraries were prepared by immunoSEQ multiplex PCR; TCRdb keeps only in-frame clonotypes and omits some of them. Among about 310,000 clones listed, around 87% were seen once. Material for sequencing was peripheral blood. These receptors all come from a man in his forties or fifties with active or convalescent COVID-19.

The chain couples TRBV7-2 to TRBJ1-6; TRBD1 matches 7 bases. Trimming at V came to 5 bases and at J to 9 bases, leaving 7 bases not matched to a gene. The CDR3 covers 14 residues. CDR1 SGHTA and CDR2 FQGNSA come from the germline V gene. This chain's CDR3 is CASSPGTVLSPLHF. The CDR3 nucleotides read TGTGCCAGCAGCCCAGGGACAGTTCTTTCACCCCTCCACTTT.

DNA for the CDR3: TGTGCGGCGGGATACTATGGCTACACCTTC. This sequence encodes CAAGYYGYTF. This chain links TRBV30 with TRBJ1-2, with unresolved D. The V gene's germline CDR1 is GTSNPN and CDR2 SVGIG (reference sequence). The CDR3 is 10 residues long.

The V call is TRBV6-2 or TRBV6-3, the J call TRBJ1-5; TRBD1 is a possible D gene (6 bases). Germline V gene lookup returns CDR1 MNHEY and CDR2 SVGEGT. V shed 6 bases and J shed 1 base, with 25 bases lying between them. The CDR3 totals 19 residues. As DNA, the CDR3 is TGTGCCAGCAGCCCCCCCGCGCGACAGGTTATATCCAGCAATCAGCCCCAGCATTTT. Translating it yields CASSPPARQVISSNQPQHF.

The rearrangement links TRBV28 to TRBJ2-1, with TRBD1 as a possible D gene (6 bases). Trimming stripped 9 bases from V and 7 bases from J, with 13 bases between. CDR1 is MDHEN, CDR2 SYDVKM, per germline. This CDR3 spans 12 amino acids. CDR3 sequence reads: CASALQGNEQFF. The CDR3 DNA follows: TGTGCCAGTGCCCTCCAGGGGAATGAGCAGTTCTTC.

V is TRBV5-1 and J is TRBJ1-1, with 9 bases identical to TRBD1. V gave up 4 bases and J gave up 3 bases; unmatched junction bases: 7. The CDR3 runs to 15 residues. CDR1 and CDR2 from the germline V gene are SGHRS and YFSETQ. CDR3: CASSIQGAPDTEAFF. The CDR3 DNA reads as TGCGCCAGCAGCATACAGGGGGCTCCGGACACTGAAGCTTTCTTT.

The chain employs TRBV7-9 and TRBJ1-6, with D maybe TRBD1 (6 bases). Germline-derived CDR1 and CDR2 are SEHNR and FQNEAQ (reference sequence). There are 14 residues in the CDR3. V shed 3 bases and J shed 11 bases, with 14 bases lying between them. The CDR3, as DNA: TGTGCCAGCAGCTTTTCACAGGGAGGGGCACCCCTCCACTTT. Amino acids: CASSFSQGGAPLHF.

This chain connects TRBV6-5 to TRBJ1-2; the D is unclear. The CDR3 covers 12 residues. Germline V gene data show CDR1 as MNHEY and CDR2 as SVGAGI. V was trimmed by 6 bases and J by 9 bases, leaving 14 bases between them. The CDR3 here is CASRVDKYSYTF. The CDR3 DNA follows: TGTGCCAGCAGAGTCGACAAGTATAGCTACACCTTC.

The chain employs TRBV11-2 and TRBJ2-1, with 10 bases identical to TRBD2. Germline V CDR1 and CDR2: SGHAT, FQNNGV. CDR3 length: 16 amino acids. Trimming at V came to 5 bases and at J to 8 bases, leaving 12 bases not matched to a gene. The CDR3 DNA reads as TGTGCCAGCAGCCCCCTGAGCTCTAGCGGGAGATATGAGCAGTTCTTC. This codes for CASSPLSSSGRYEQFF.

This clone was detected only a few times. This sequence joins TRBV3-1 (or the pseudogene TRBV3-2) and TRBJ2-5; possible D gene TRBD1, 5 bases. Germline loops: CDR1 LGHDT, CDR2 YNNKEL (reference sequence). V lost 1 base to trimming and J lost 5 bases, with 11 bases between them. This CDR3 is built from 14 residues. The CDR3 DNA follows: TGTGCCAGCAGCCAAGCGCAGGGAACGGAGACCCAGTACTTC. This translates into CASSQAQGTETQYF.

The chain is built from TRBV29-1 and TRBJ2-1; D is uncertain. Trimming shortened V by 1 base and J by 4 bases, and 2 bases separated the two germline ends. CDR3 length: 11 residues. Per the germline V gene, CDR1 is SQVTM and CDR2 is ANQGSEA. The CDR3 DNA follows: TGCAGCGTTGAAGTATACAATGAGCAGTTCTTC. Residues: CSVEVYNEQFF.